Given below is one TCR beta chain in context. No antigen is known for it. Both 60 Vbeta primers and 13 Jbeta primers went into the PCR. The repertoire was sequenced with immunoSEQ multiplex PCR; TCRdb's copy has only in-frame clones and lacks some. The sample has 68,000 or so clones, 75% to 85% seen once. J was trimmed by 5 bases and V by 6 bases; bases with no gene match: 4. Germline CDR1 and CDR2: MNHEY and SMNVEV (reference sequence). This CDR3 contains 15 residues. The sample belongs to a study of cytomegalovirus exposure and HLA in healthy donors. Findings and limits, study-wide: Common viral pathogens (according to a later analysis) appeared linked to several of the most significant clusters. The authors later linked a missense DCLRE1C variant to TCR beta V- and J-gene trimming. There was a cluster of highly shared sequence variants that was likely a sequencing artifact.

The sequence was collected from a human donor in good health. This chain uses TRBV27 with TRBJ2-2, with 12 positions matching TRBD1. The sequencing input was PBMCs. Written as DNA, the CDR3 is TGTGCCAGCAGGGGACAGGGGGCATGGACCGGGGAGCTGTTTTTT. This sequence encodes CASRGQGAWTGELFF.